This T cell receptor (beta chain) was sequenced for a study of CD8 T cells in ankylosing spondylitis. Study-level findings and limits: Relatively scarce in peripheral blood, disease-linked clones were CD8+. Within ankylosing spondylitis blood, a TCR beta motif made up of roughly eight highly homologous variants appeared to be characteristic.

Note on this clonotype: Antigen unknown.

From germline, CDR1 is SQVTM and CDR2 ANQGSEA. The length of the CDR3 is 15 residues. V dropped 1 base and J dropped 7; count of bases not matched to a gene: 8. Quantitative 5'-RACE with molecular barcodes produced the TCR beta libraries. TCRdb re-called the 5' RACE reads with MiXCR, one entry per CDR3 protein. The repertoire holds 390,000 or so distinct CDR3 sequences, approximately 20% seen once, with 15% to 20% in the top ten. The genes are TRBV29-1 and TRBJ2-1, with 9 bases aligning to TRBD1. The receptor was isolated from a male donor with ankylosing spondylitis. Specimen: blood, either unsorted or a sorted T cell fraction (not recorded which). The chain's CDR3 is CSVEARGDRENEQFF. CDR3 DNA sequence: TGCAGCGTTGAAGCCAGGGGGGACAGGGAAAATGAGCAGTTCTTC.